Below, one T cell receptor beta chain is given with its context. The specificity of this receptor is unknown. Per-nucleotide qualities are absent, and no much larger clonotype sits a single base away. The Qiagen DNeasy kit was used to extract genomic DNA both from unsorted PBMCs and from the negatively selected CD4+ and CD8+ fractions. Using primers that anneal to V and J segments, immunoSEQ multiplex PCR amplified the TCR beta CDR3 regions. A synthetic immune receptor repertoire was used to minimize amplification bias, and any residual bias was removed computationally once sequencing was done. The authors' pipeline ran thus. Repertoire diversity was quantified as the Shannon entropy index using custom Python scripts. Unsorted, CD4+ and CD8+ repertoires were analyzed separately, except for combined analyses in which CD4+ and CD8+ sequences were merged in silico. Clonal expansion was defined as at least a 2-fold frequency increase after treatment relative to C1D1, with a pseudocount of 0.5 for undetected baseline clones. Clones with 0 or 1 copy at C1D1 were classified as singleton clones, and clones with 2 or more copies were classified as non-singleton clones. Clones expanded in unsorted samples were labelled as CD4+, CD8+ or unknown by matching protein sequences in sorted samples from the same patient. Wilcoxon tests on paired samples were used to test changes in diversity from C1D1 to C4D1. TCRdb took over this immuneACCESS table, retaining in-frame rearrangements with V and J assigned. Such tables are incomplete; in checked studies, under half of the missing clones stem from an unresolved V gene, and the remainder is unexplained. That table is the source of V, J and clone size, and D and trimming were worked out from the DNA. Present in this sample are tens of thousands of clones, approximately 70% of which were seen just once. The top ten clonotypes cover roughly 1.2% of the sample.

The CDR3 starts with the cysteine, ends with the phenylalanine, and has 13 residues. The kept DNA is CDR3 alone, 39 bases in frame from the first base. The V and J ends are trimmed by 4 bases and 6 bases, leaving 14 bases between them. From a lookup of the germline V gene, CDR1 and CDR2 are SGHRS and YFSETQ. The sample belongs to a study of PD-1 blockade in classical Hodgkin lymphoma (dated by TCRdb to 2018 to 2021). With respect to the entire study: Nivolumab dosing was 3 mg/kg intravenously every 2 weeks, continuing until either disease progression or unacceptable toxicity. A peripheral blood immune signature of response to PD-1 blockade in classical Hodgkin lymphoma was defined using TCR beta sequencing and CyTOF. What the study reported, not specific to this receptor: A significant rise by C4D1 was seen in CD4+ but not CD8+ TCR diversity (p=0.0027 vs p=0.16), with the rise being most apparent in complete responders (p=0.02). Baseline TCR diversity was reported to be lower in newly diagnosed patients than in healthy donors and to be lower still in relapsed/refractory patients. Lower diversity was seen in patients whose nivolumab began less than 1 year after ASCT, and these patients were left out of later analyses so that immune reconstitution would not confound the results. Trial patients achieving complete response had baseline diversity similar to newly diagnosed patients, whereas partial responders and progressors had significantly lower diversity. The study was restricted to a single clinical trial cohort, and the causes of repertoire differences, possibly disease activity or prior therapy, were left undefined.

Taken with the paper, the label for time point translates to: cycle 4 day 1 (C4D1), after 6 weeks of nivolumab. Relapse after autologous stem cell transplantation had occurred in all trial patients, and cohorts A, B and C were distinguished by prior brentuximab vedotin exposure. Magnetic negative selection with a Miltenyi CD4+ T cell isolation kit was used to purify CD4+ T cells from thawed PBMCs. The trial cohort included around 56 patients with relapsed/refractory classical Hodgkin lymphoma, and each patient had a best overall response of complete response, partial response or progressive disease. Trial patients were treated with single-agent nivolumab in the multi-cohort phase II CheckMate 205 trial. An independent review committee assessed best overall response by applying the 2007 International Working Group response criteria. Trial PBMCs were collected just before the start of nivolumab (C1D1) and during therapy at cycle 2 day 1 and cycle 4 day 1. Peripheral blood was collected in 8 mL Vacutainer Cell Preparation Tubes, from which PBMCs were isolated by centrifugation and then cryopreserved. Purified CD4+ and CD8+ fractions were prepared only for cases in which an additional PBMC sample was available. Magnetically labelled cells were removed on LS columns in a quadroMACS separator, and the flow-through was collected as the purified fraction.

The source of this sequence is a human donor with classical Hodgkin lymphoma. Specimen: CD4+ T cells from blood, collected before the fourth cycle of nivolumab. The chain is made from TRBV5-1 and TRBJ2-7; the D gene is perhaps TRBD1 or TRBD2, each of them matching over 5 bases. For the CDR3, the sequence is CASSGTGALEQYF. The bases are TGCGCCAGCAGCGGGACCGGCGCCCTCGAGCAGTACTTC.